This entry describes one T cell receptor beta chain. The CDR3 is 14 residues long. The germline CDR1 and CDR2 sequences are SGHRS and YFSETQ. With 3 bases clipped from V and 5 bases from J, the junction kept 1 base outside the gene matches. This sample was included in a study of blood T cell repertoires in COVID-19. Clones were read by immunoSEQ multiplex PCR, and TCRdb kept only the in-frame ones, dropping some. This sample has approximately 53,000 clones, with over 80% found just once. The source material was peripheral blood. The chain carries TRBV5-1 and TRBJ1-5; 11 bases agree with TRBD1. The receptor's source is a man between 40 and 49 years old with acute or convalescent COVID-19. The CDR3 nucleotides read TGCGCCAGCAGCTCGGGACAGGGGGATCAGCCCCAGCATTTT. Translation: CASSSGQGDQPQHF.